The clone carrying this T cell receptor beta chain was counted between two and nine times. This entry belongs to a study of blood T cells in healthy people across ages. About the study: About one barcoded beta molecule per two T cells was the capture yield of template switching.

The use of a sample-barcoded 5' primer and a J-beta primer mix characterized a second PCR of roughly 6 to 12 cycles. MiXCR, applied by TCRdb to the 5' RACE reads, yields one record per CDR3 protein. The profile covers about 1.4 million distinct CDR3 sequences, with around 55% appearing a single time and approximately 7% taken by the ten largest. Germline V CDR1 and CDR2: SGHTA, FQGNSA. This CDR3 contains 15 residues. Trimming pared 8 bases from V and 0 bases from J, leaving 14 bases between. The chain carries TRBV7-2 and TRBJ2-4; D is ambiguous. The sequencing sample was made of blood. The TCR sequence derives from a man aged 18-30 years in good health. The CDR3: CASSHERLAKNIQYF. CDR3 in DNA: TGTGCCAGCTCCCATGAGAGGCTAGCCAAAAACATTCAGTACTTC.